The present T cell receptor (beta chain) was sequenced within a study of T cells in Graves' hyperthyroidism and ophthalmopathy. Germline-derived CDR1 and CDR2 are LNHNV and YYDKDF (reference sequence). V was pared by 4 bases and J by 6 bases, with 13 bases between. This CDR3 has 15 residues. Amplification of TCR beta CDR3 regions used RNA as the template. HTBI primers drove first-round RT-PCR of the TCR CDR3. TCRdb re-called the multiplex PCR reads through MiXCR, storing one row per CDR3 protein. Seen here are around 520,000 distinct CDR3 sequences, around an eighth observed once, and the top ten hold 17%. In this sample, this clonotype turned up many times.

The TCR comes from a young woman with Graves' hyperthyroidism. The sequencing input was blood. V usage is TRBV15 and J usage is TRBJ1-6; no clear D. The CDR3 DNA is TGTGCCACCAGCAATGGACCGCCTGGTAATTCACCCCTCCACTTT. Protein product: CATSNGPPGNSPLHF.